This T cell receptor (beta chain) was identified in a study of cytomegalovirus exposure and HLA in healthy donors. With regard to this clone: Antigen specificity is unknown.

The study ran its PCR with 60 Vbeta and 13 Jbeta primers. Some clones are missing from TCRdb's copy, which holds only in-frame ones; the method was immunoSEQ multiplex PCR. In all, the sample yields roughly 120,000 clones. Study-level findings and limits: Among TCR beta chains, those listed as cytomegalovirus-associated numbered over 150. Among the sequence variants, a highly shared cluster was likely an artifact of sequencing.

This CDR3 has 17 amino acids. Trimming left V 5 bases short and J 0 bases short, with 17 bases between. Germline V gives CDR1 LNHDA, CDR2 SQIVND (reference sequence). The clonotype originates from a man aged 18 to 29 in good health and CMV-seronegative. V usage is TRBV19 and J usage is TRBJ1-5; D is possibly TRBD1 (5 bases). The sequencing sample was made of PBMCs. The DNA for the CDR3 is TGTGCCAGTAGTTCCCGCGGGACCTCTTATAGCAATCAGCCCCAGCATTTT. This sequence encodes CASSSRGTSYSNQPQHF.